This T cell receptor (beta chain) was found in a study of blood T cell repertoires in COVID-19. Study-level background: From T cells, B-cell-depleted T cells, or PBMCs came the material, which was cDNA or gDNA.

Libraries were prepared by immunoSEQ multiplex PCR; TCRdb keeps only in-frame clonotypes and omits some of them. The repertoire holds roughly 30,000 clones, more than 80% seen once, with under 3.5% in the top ten. In germline, CDR1 is SGHTA, CDR2 FQGTGA. Trimming stripped 5 bases from V and 5 bases from J, with 15 bases between. The CDR3 length is 14 residues. This TCR came from a human donor in a cohort sampled during active COVID-19. The sequencing input was peripheral blood. The genes are TRBV7-3 and TRBJ1-1; possible D gene TRBD1, 5 bases. The DNA for the CDR3 is TGTGCCAGCAGCCCAAGCTCAGGGAATACTGAAGCTTTCTTT. It encodes CASSPSSGNTEAFF.